This T cell receptor (beta chain) was retrieved from a study of T cells in Graves' hyperthyroidism and ophthalmopathy. Study details: Peripheral blood was acquired at first diagnosis, ahead of any therapy whatsoever.

Trimming pared 0 bases from V and 8 bases from J, leaving 20 bases between. This CDR3 is 16 amino acids long. The germline V gene encodes CDR1 SGHAT and CDR2 FQNNGV. From RNA transcripts, TCR beta CDR3 regions were amplified. Primed by the HTBI set, a first-round RT-PCR was run on the TCR CDR3. TCRdb re-analysed the multiplex PCR reads in MiXCR, keeping a single row per CDR3 protein. The sample holds about 560,000 distinct CDR3 sequences, 14% seen once. A patient was excluded if there was uncontrolled infection, other autoimmune disease, pregnancy or lactation. It was 10 ml of fresh peripheral blood that supplied the PBMCs. This clonotype has a count of ten or more. Its specificity is not known. Study-level points and caveats: Median prediction lead before ophthalmopathy onset was about 6.7 months with the model.

Sequenced material: blood. V usage is TRBV11-2 and J usage is TRBJ2-7; tentatively, D is TRBD2 (6 bases). The TCR was taken from a woman between 40 and 55 years old with Graves' hyperthyroidism. DNA of the CDR3: TGTGCCAGCAGCTTAGATCGGGGGAGCGGGCTCACGAAGCAGTACTTC. Amino acids: CASSLDRGSGLTKQYF.